This is a list of T cell receptor beta chains from one sample in a study of TIL therapy for anti-PD-1-resistant metastatic lung cancer. Only in-frame clones appear in the TCRdb table, and some are missing; sequencing was by immunoSEQ multiplex PCR. The table shows approximately 24,000 clones, with 55% to 75% occurring only once. Sequences were derived from tumor tissue, sampled at baseline. Receptors originate from a person aged 25-79 years with non-small cell lung cancer. Each CDR3 is given without its conserved first and last residue.

J,V,CDR3
TRBJ2-7,TRBV7-6,ASSASRTGRDYEQY
TRBJ1-5,TRBV11-2,ASSGGTTTDQPQH
TRBJ2-7,TRBV14,ASSFSWGPFDEQY
TRBJ2-3,TRBV4-3,ASSQDLPGQGMGTDTQY
TRBJ2-5,TRBV5-4,ASRQGTEETQY
TRBJ2-1,TRBV4-3,ASSQDVGSGGNEQF
TRBJ2-3,TRBV2,ASSGVAGGPVDTQY
TRBJ1-2,TRBV19,ASSTREYEGYT
TRBJ2-1,TRBV6-6,ASSKGLALFDEQF
TRBJ1-5,TRBV6-6,ASSYSTGGNQPQH